This T cell receptor beta chain was recovered during a study of blood T cell repertoires in COVID-19. As originally analysed: How many nucleated cells were present was estimated from reference gene primer amplification. The repertoire was sequenced with immunoSEQ multiplex PCR; TCRdb's copy has only in-frame clones and lacks some. The V and J calls and clone size come from that table; D and trimming were worked out from the DNA. Found here are approximately 230,000 clones, 70% to 85% of them singletons; the top ten hold 4.9%. V lost 3 bases and J 11 bases, leaving 16 bases between the germline ends. The CDR3 is 14 residues long. Per germline, CDR1 LNHDA and CDR2 SQIVND (reference sequence).

The sequencing input was peripheral blood. This TCR derives from a woman of 80 years or more with active or convalescent COVID-19. The J gene is TRBJ1-4, the V gene TRBV19, with a possible D match to TRBD1 (6 bases). The CDR3 sequence is CASSIRDIRGKLFF. In nucleotides, the CDR3 is TGTGCCAGTAGTATCCGGGACATCCGAGGGAAACTGTTTTTT.